This is a list of T cell receptor beta chains from one sample in a study of blood T cells in healthy people across ages. TCRdb reprocessed the 5' RACE reads via MiXCR and lists one record per CDR3 protein. The top ten hold 8.7% of the sample, which has 500,000 to 550,000 distinct CDR3 sequences, under 30% seen once. The same data also went into a second study, on T cells of mothers and their children.

The sample consisted of blood. These TCRs come from a boy between 5 and 17 years old in good health. The CDR3 runs from the conserved cysteine through the conserved F or W. Each record gives: J gene, D gene, V gene, clone size, CDR3 DNA, CDR3 protein. D genes are given only for firm matches. Clone size is shown for a subset of rows, as once, few, many or a class of expanded clone.

J: TRBJ2-5; D: NA; V: TRBV11-2; size: NA; DNA: TGTGCCAGCAGCTTAGAGGATTGGGGGGAGACCCAGTACTTC; CDR3: CASSLEDWGETQYF
J: TRBJ2-1; D: TRBD2; V: TRBV7-9; size: NA; DNA: TGTGCCAGCAGCATAGACGGACTCCTAGCGGGAGAGGGGAATGAGCAGTTCTTC; CDR3: CASSIDGLLAGEGNEQFF
J: TRBJ1-1; D: NA; V: TRBV7-2; size: few; DNA: TGTGCCAGCAGCCTCTTCGTTCAGGGCATCCTCACTGAAGCTTTCTTT; CDR3: CASSLFVQGILTEAFF
J: TRBJ1-2; D: TRBD1; V: TRBV24-1; size: NA; DNA: TGTGCCACCAGTGACCATAGCGCTCACAGGGGAGAGTATGGCTACACCTTC; CDR3: CATSDHSAHRGEYGYTF
J: TRBJ1-1; D: TRBD1; V: TRBV11-2; size: NA; DNA: TGTGCCAGCAGCTCCCAGGGGGGAGGGAGGGTTTTCAACACTGAAGCTTTCTTT; CDR3: CASSSQGGGRVFNTEAFF
J: TRBJ2-5; D: NA; V: TRBV4-3; size: few; DNA: TGTGCCAGCTCACAGGGCAGGGGAGAGACCCAGTACTTC; CDR3: CASSQGRGETQYF
J: TRBJ1-2; D: NA; V: TRBV29-1; size: many; DNA: TGCAGCGTCCCCGGACAGTACTATGGCTACACCTTC; CDR3: CSVPGQYYGYTF
J: TRBJ1-2; D: NA; V: TRBV5-1; size: many; DNA: TGCGCCAGCAGCTTGGACCCTCCGCTGGGCGGCTACACCTTC; CDR3: CASSLDPPLGGYTF
J: TRBJ2-3; D: TRBD2; V: TRBV5-1; size: NA; DNA: TGCGCCAGCAGCTTGGAGTCTCTAGCGGGGGCAGATACGCAGTACTTT; CDR3: CASSLESLAGADTQYF
J: TRBJ2-5; D: TRBD2; V: TRBV20-1; size: NA; DNA: TGCAGTGCTAGATCCGGGACTAGTTACCAAGAGACCCAGTACTTC; CDR3: CSARSGTSYQETQYF
J: TRBJ1-2; D: NA; V: TRBV28; size: few; DNA: TGTGCCAGCAGCTTCAAACACAATCTCCATAACTATGGCTACACCTTC; CDR3: CASSFKHNLHNYGYTF
J: TRBJ2-7; D: NA; V: TRBV6-1; size: once; DNA: TGTGCCAGCAGGGAAGGGGTAGCCTACGAGCAGTACTTC; CDR3: CASREGVAYEQYF
J: TRBJ2-5; D: TRBD2; V: TRBV28; size: NA; DNA: TGTGCCAGCAGTTTATATTTAACTAGCGGGAGAGAGGTCCAAGAGACCCAGTACTTC; CDR3: CASSLYLTSGREVQETQYF
J: TRBJ2-5; D: NA; V: TRBV28; size: NA; DNA: TGTGCCAGCAGCCAATTAACGGGGAACCAAGAGACCCAGTACTTC; CDR3: CASSQLTGNQETQYF
J: TRBJ2-7; D: NA; V: TRBV28; size: NA; DNA: TGTGCCAGCAGTTTTACAAATTCACCCTACGAGCAGTACTTC; CDR3: CASSFTNSPYEQYF
J: TRBJ2-7; D: TRBD1; V: TRBV7-2; size: NA; DNA: TGTGCCAGCAGCCACGGACAGGGGAAATCTTTTTACGAGCAGTACTTC; CDR3: CASSHGQGKSFYEQYF
J: TRBJ2-2; D: TRBD2; V: TRBV7-6; size: few; DNA: TGTGCCAGCAGCTTAGCATCCCGGGAGGCGAACACCGGGGAGCTGTTTTTT; CDR3: CASSLASREANTGELFF
J: TRBJ2-1; D: NA; V: TRBV6-5; size: NA; DNA: TGTGCCAGCAGTTACTCCGGGACGACCTACCATGAGCAGTTCTTC; CDR3: CASSYSGTTYHEQFF
J: TRBJ1-2; D: TRBD1; V: TRBV20-1; size: NA; DNA: TGCAGTGCTAGAGGCGGGACAGGGGGTGGAAACTATGGCTACACCTTC; CDR3: CSARGGTGGGNYGYTF
J: TRBJ2-1; D: NA; V: TRBV10-3; size: few; DNA: TGTGCCACGGGATTACCAGGGGCCGATGAGCAGTTCTTC; CDR3: CATGLPGADEQFF
J: TRBJ1-2; D: NA; V: TRBV12-3/TRBV12-4; size: NA; DNA: TGTGCCAGCAGGGATGGGGCGTGGGGGGCTTCTAACTATGGCTACACCTTC; CDR3: CASRDGAWGASNYGYTF
J: TRBJ1-1; D: TRBD1; V: TRBV19; size: few; DNA: TGTGCCAGTAGTATGGGACAGGGTGAAGCTTTCTTT; CDR3: CASSMGQGEAFF
J: TRBJ2-7; D: NA; V: TRBV6-5; size: few; DNA: TGTGCCAGCAGGAAAGGAGGGGGCAACGAGCAGTACTTC; CDR3: CASRKGGGNEQYF
J: TRBJ2-1; D: TRBD2; V: TRBV15; size: few; DNA: TGTGCCACCAGCAGTTACGGGGGGGGGTGGGGCAATGAGCAGTTCTTC; CDR3: CATSSYGGGWGNEQFF
J: TRBJ2-7; D: NA; V: TRBV11-1; size: few; DNA: TGTGCCAGCAGCTCTCCAGCGAGAGCCTACGAGCAGTACTTC; CDR3: CASSSPARAYEQYF
J: TRBJ2-1; D: NA; V: TRBV10-2; size: many; DNA: TGCGCCAGCAGTGATGGGGGGACTCATGTAACAAGCTCCTACAATGAGCAGTTCTTC; CDR3: CASSDGGTHVTSSYNEQFF
J: TRBJ1-5; D: NA; V: TRBV28; size: NA; DNA: TGTGCCAGCAGTCCCCAGGATCAGCCCCAGCATTTT; CDR3: CASSPQDQPQHF
J: TRBJ1-1; D: TRBD1; V: TRBV25-1; size: many; DNA: TGTGCCAGCAGTGGTCTACTCTATGAGGGGGCCCCTGAAGCTTTCTTT; CDR3: CASSGLLYEGAPEAFF
J: TRBJ1-5; D: TRBD1; V: TRBV20-1; size: NA; DNA: TGCAGTGCTAGAGCGACAGGGGCTCAGCCCCAGCATTTT; CDR3: CSARATGAQPQHF
J: TRBJ2-7; D: NA; V: TRBV7-2; size: NA; DNA: TGTGCCAGCAGCGCGAGGGGGGGCGGATACTACGAGCAGTACTTC; CDR3: CASSARGGGYYEQYF
J: TRBJ2-1; D: TRBD2; V: TRBV29-1; size: NA; DNA: TGCAGCGTTGTGACTAGCGGGAGGGCCAATGAGCAGTTCTTC; CDR3: CSVVTSGRANEQFF
J: TRBJ2-1; D: TRBD2; V: TRBV4-3; size: NA; DNA: TGCGCCAGCAGCCAAGAGGCGGGACTAGTTTCCTACAATGAGCAGTTCTTC; CDR3: CASSQEAGLVSYNEQFF
J: TRBJ2-3; D: NA; V: TRBV12-3/TRBV12-4; size: NA; DNA: TGTGCCAGCAGTTTTTCCGCTAGCACAGATACGCAGTATTTT; CDR3: CASSFSASTDTQYF
J: TRBJ1-5; D: NA; V: TRBV7-9; size: NA; DNA: TGTGCCAGCAGCTTAACGAATCAGTCCCAGCATTTT; CDR3: CASSLTNQSQHF
J: TRBJ2-1; D: NA; V: TRBV27; size: NA; DNA: TGTGCCAGCAGGTTTGCCGGAAGCTCCCACAATGAGCAGTTCTTC; CDR3: CASRFAGSSHNEQFF
J: TRBJ1-1; D: NA; V: TRBV6-5; size: few; DNA: TGTGCCAGCAGTTACGTTCGAACCGCCCTTCAGATGAACACTGAAGCTTTCTTT; CDR3: CASSYVRTALQMNTEAFF
J: TRBJ2-5; D: NA; V: TRBV6-5; size: NA; DNA: TGTGCCAGCAGAGCGGGTTTTAGCGAGACCCAGTACTTC; CDR3: CASRAGFSETQYF
J: TRBJ1-2; D: NA; V: TRBV20-1; size: many; DNA: TGCAGTGCTAGAGATGGCAGGGGCACTCGTGGCTACACCTTC; CDR3: CSARDGRGTRGYTF
J: TRBJ1-2; D: NA; V: TRBV20-1; size: NA; DNA: TGCAGTGCTAGAGATACAGGCAGCGGGTATGGCTGCACCTTC; CDR3: CSARDTGSGYGCTF
J: TRBJ1-2; D: TRBD1; V: TRBV9; size: NA; DNA: TGTGCCAGCAGCCCTAGGGCATCGGGACAGGGGGATGGCTACACCTTC; CDR3: CASSPRASGQGDGYTF
J: TRBJ1-4; D: NA; V: TRBV27; size: many; DNA: TGTGCCAGCAGTTTGCAGGGTTTGGCTAATGAAAAACTGTTTTTT; CDR3: CASSLQGLANEKLFF
J: TRBJ2-1; D: TRBD2; V: TRBV7-9; size: few; DNA: TGTGCCAGCAGCCCTACTAGCGGGGGAAACAATGAGCAGTTCTTC; CDR3: CASSPTSGGNNEQFF
J: TRBJ2-3; D: TRBD2; V: TRBV7-2; size: NA; DNA: TGTGCCAGCAGCCCACCCGGAGCGGGGGCATCAGATACGCAGTATTTT; CDR3: CASSPPGAGASDTQYF
J: TRBJ1-1; D: NA; V: TRBV20-1; size: few; DNA: TGCAGTGCGCCAAACGGGGCAGCCACTAACACTGAAGCTTTCTTT; CDR3: CSAPNGAATNTEAFF
J: TRBJ1-3; D: TRBD1; V: TRBV7-9; size: NA; DNA: TGTGCCAGCAGCTTACAAGACAGGGAACCAGGAAACACCATATATTTT; CDR3: CASSLQDREPGNTIYF
J: TRBJ2-7; D: NA; V: TRBV29-1; size: few; DNA: TGCAGCGTTGGACAGGCGACCTACGAGCAGTACTTC; CDR3: CSVGQATYEQYF
J: TRBJ2-3; D: TRBD2; V: TRBV29-1; size: NA; DNA: TGCAGCGTTGACGGGGGGAGGGGAGCAGATACGCAGTATTTT; CDR3: CSVDGGRGADTQYF
J: TRBJ1-4; D: NA; V: TRBV28; size: NA; DNA: TGTGCCAGCATCGGGACGTCTAGGGGGGAAAAACTGTTTTTT; CDR3: CASIGTSRGEKLFF
J: TRBJ1-1; D: NA; V: TRBV12-5; size: few; DNA: TGTGCTAGTGGTTTGGAGGGGACGCCGAACACTGAAGCTTTCTTT; CDR3: CASGLEGTPNTEAFF